This T cell receptor (beta chain) was retrieved from a study of neurological immune-mediated disorders. Study observations and caveats: It was HTLV-1-associated myelopathy that showed the most TCR clonal expansion, while multiple sclerosis showed the least, falling below healthy controls.

This clonotype was detected ten times or more. Its antigen is as yet unknown. With 1 base removed from V and 3 bases from J, the gap between germline ends came to 10 bases. The CDR3 contains 14 residues. CDR1 SGHTA and CDR2 FQGNSA come from the germline V gene. The authors made cDNA by 5'RACE with 10-nucleotide random UMIs. TCRdb reanalysed the 5' RACE reads using MiXCR and keeps one entry per CDR3 protein. Here the sample spans roughly 59,000 distinct CDR3 sequences, roughly 5% being singletons. PBMCs numbering 2 million and stored at -80 C yielded the unsorted libraries. The clonotype originates from a human donor with multiple sclerosis. The donor label of this sample is uncertain. The chain employs TRBV7-2 and TRBJ2-7, with D tentatively TRBD1 (6 bases). Sequences were obtained from PBMCs. CDR3 in DNA: TGTGCCAGCAGCTTAGATGGGACAAGCTACGAGCAGTACTTC. Its protein product is CASSLDGTSYEQYF.